These 3 T cell receptor beta chains share one sample of origin, sequenced in a study of sequential checkpoint blockade in melanoma (dated by TCRdb to between 2019 and 2020). The treatment or condition label, as the study defines it: randomized to nivolumab then ipilimumab (arm A) or the reverse (arm B). The receptor library was made with the immunoSEQ multiplex PCR assay. TCRdb obtained this table from immuneACCESS and retained in-frame rearrangements with V and J assigned. These tables miss some clones; where compared with another copy, unresolved V genes account for less than half of the shortfall, and the remainder is unexplained. The sample records about 12,000 clones, about four fifths of which are singletons. Of the sample, approximately 8% is held by the ten largest clones. The input for sequencing was CD8+ T cells sorted from blood (inferred from file names), taken from a patient given nivolumab and ipilimumab in sequence. The receptor source for this set is a human donor with melanoma.

V usage is TRBV27 and J usage is TRBJ2-1, with TRBD2 matching over 11 bases. Trimming removed 7 bases from V and 8 bases from J; junction bases left unmatched: 13. CDR1 and CDR2 from the germline V gene are MNHEY and SMNVEV (reference sequence). The CDR3 has 16 residues. The CDR3 DNA reads TGTGCCAGCACCTTCTTTAGCGGGAGGGGAAAGGATGAGCAGTTCTTC. Protein product: CASTFFSGRGKDEQFF.

The sample holds a few counts of this clone. The gene calls are TRBV19 and TRBJ2-1; TRBD2 aligns across 11 bases. Germline assignment: CDR1 LNHDA and CDR2 SQIVND (reference sequence). V was clipped by 5 bases and J by 10 bases; unmatched bases: 7. CDR3 length equals 14 residues. CDR3: CASSVGTSGYEQFF. DNA for the CDR3: TGTGCCAGTAGTGTCGGGACTAGCGGCTACGAGCAGTTCTTC.

This rearrangement joins TRBV9 to TRBJ2-3, with D uncertain. The CDR3 length is 15 residues. CDR1 SGDLS and CDR2 YYNGEE come from the germline V gene. V shed 3 bases and J shed 0 bases, with 11 bases lying between them. Written as DNA, the CDR3 is TGTGCCAGCAGCGCCATACCGACTAGCACAGATACGCAGTATTTT. This translates into CASSAIPTSTDTQYF.